These T cell receptor beta chains were read from a single sample in a study of blood T cell repertoires in COVID-19. This table comes from immunoSEQ multiplex PCR, and its TCRdb copy is limited to in-frame clones, with some not included. The sample shows a few hundred thousand clones, 70% to 85% of them seen only once. The sequenced sample consisted of PBMCs or T cells enriched from blood (not recorded which). These receptors were taken from an older woman who had recovered from COVID-19. Both conserved end residues are part of each CDR3. D genes are given only for firm matches. Some rows mark clone size as missing; the rest say once, few, many or name a class of expanded clone.

>TRBD1|TRBJ1-2|TRBV5-4|NA
TGTGCCAGCAGCTCCCGACAGGGGGGAGACTATGGCTACACCTTC
CASSSRQGGDYGYTF
>NA|TRBJ2-3|TRBV7-9|NA
TGTGCCAGCACCCCCTACCGGGGATTACCCACAGATACGCAGTATTTT
CASTPYRGLPTDTQYF
>NA|TRBJ2-7|TRBV7-2|NA
TGTGCCAGCATCCCCCGCGGGACTCGCAAGGACGAGCAGTACTTC
CASIPRGTRKDEQYF
>NA|TRBJ1-1|TRBV12-3/TRBV12-4|many
TGTGCCAGCAGTCCCATAGGGGACACTGAAGCTTTCTTT
CASSPIGDTEAFF
>TRBD2|TRBJ2-2|TRBV2|NA
TGTGCCAGCAGTGGGCTAGCGGGAGGTTCCGGGGAGCTGTTTTTT
CASSGLAGGSGELFF
>NA|TRBJ1-5|TRBV5-1|NA
TGCGCCAGCTGTCCCGGAGATAGCAATCAGCCCCAGCATTTT
CASCPGDSNQPQHF
>NA|TRBJ2-3|TRBV19|NA
TGTGCCAGTAGTACCCAACGAGGCACAGATACGCAGTATTTT
CASSTQRGTDTQYF
>NA|TRBJ1-2|TRBV3-1/TRBV3-2|NA
TGTGCCAGCAGCCATACCGACAGAAACTATGGCTACACCTTC
CASSHTDRNYGYTF
>TRBD2|TRBJ2-2|TRBV9|NA
TGTGCCAGCAGCGTAGTACCCGGGACTAGCGGAGCCGGGGAGCTGTTTTTT
CASSVVPGTSGAGELFF
>NA|TRBJ2-7|TRBV7-9|many
TGTGCCAGCAGCTTCGAGGGCCGGTCCGAGCAGTACTTC
CASSFEGRSEQYF
>NA|TRBJ1-6|TRBV6-5|NA
TGTGCCAGCAGTTCCGGTCGGGAATCACCCCTCCACTTT
CASSSGRESPLHF
>NA|TRBJ1-1|TRBV27|NA
TGTGCCAGCAGTAGTTTCGGGTCGACTGAAGCTTTCTTT
CASSSFGSTEAFF
>TRBD1|TRBJ1-2|TRBV18|NA
TGTGCCAGCTCACGGGGACAGAACTATGGCTACACCTTC
CASSRGQNYGYTF
>NA|TRBJ2-2|TRBV7-2|NA
TGTGCCAGCAGCTTGATAGATCCCGGGGAGCTGTTTTTT
CASSLIDPGELFF
>TRBD1|TRBJ2-1|TRBV4-3|few
TGCGCCAGCAGCCAAGGGGACAGGGGATATCGGAATGAGCAGTTCTTC
CASSQGDRGYRNEQFF
>NA|TRBJ2-5|TRBV6-2/TRBV6-3|NA
TGTGCCAGCAGCCTTGGGGGCCTAGTTGGGGCGGAGACCCAGTACTTC
CASSLGGLVGAETQYF